The rows below give T cell receptor beta chains drawn from one sample of a study of response to subunit inactivated influenza vaccine. MiXCR, run by TCRdb on the RT-PCR reads, gives a single entry per CDR3 protein. The sample gives more than 150,000 distinct CDR3 sequences, around 11% of which show up once; around 33% is in the top ten. Here the sequenced sample was CD8+ T cells sorted from PBMCs, taken around 25 months after vaccination. These receptors were taken from a man between 45 and 75 years old who received an inactivated influenza vaccine. CDR3s include the opening cysteine and the closing phenylalanine or tryptophan. A D gene is named only where the DNA matches it firmly. The listing skips clone size in some rows; elsewhere it reads once, few, many or a size class.

NA	TRBV6-5	TRBJ2-7	TRBD2	CASSYLTSGSFRPYEQYF	TGTGCCAGCAGTTACTTGACTAGCGGGAGCTTTCGCCCCTACGAGCAGTACTTC
few	TRBV6-5	TRBJ2-2	TRBD2	CASSYLAGGITGELFF	TGTGCCAGCAGTTACCTCGCGGGGGGTATCACCGGGGAGCTGTTTTTT
few	TRBV7-2	TRBJ1-4	TRBD1	CASSLLGEQGRNEKLFF	TGTGCCAGCAGCCTCCTTGGGGAACAGGGGCGAAATGAAAAACTGTTTTTT
NA	TRBV4-3	TRBJ2-1	TRBD2	CASSLSGGHNEQFF	TGCGCCAGCAGCCTCAGCGGGGGCCACAATGAGCAGTTCTTC
NA	TRBV12-3/TRBV12-4	TRBJ2-1	TRBD1	CASSNSGTGNLDEQFF	TGTGCCAGCAGCAATTCCGGGACAGGGAATTTAGATGAGCAGTTCTTC
few	TRBV6-1	TRBJ2-7	TRBD2	CASSEVSSGGPYEQYF	TGTGCCAGCAGTGAAGTGAGTAGCGGGGGCCCCTACGAGCAGTACTTC
many	TRBV7-2	TRBJ2-2	NA	CASTAGWVAGELFF	TGTGCCAGCACCGCAGGGTGGGTGGCCGGGGAGCTGTTTTTT
many	TRBV6-2/TRBV6-3	TRBJ2-2	NA	CASSYSAGELFF	TGTGCCAGCAGTTACTCAGCCGGGGAGCTGTTTTTT
NA	TRBV27	TRBJ1-1	TRBD1	CASVGRGRGNTEAFF	TGTGCCAGCGTGGGCAGGGGGAGAGGAAACACTGAAGCTTTCTTT
few	TRBV5-1	TRBJ2-4	TRBD1	CASSLDLYRGSAKNIQYF	TGCGCCAGCAGCTTGGACTTGTACAGGGGTTCGGCCAAAAACATTCAGTACTTC
few	TRBV6-2/TRBV6-3	TRBJ2-5	TRBD2	CASSYWESGRVPETQYF	TGTGCCAGCAGTTACTGGGAGAGCGGGAGGGTCCCGGAGACCCAGTACTTC
many	TRBV7-8	TRBJ2-1	NA	CASSLVHEQFF	TGTGCCAGCAGCTTAGTTCATGAGCAGTTCTTC
NA	TRBV7-2	TRBJ1-1	TRBD1	CASSLGTGYTEAFF	TGTGCCAGCAGCTTAGGGACAGGGTACACTGAAGCTTTCTTT
NA	TRBV24-1	TRBJ1-5	NA	CATSDLHRDQPQHF	TGTGCCACCAGTGATTTGCATCGGGATCAGCCCCAGCATTTT
few	TRBV4-1	TRBJ2-7	TRBD2	CASSQVDTGAGLGVHEQYF	TGCGCCAGCAGCCAAGTGGACACCGGGGCTGGACTAGGGGTCCACGAGCAGTACTTC
few	TRBV12-3/TRBV12-4	TRBJ2-7	TRBD2	CASSLRLAVLYYEQYF	TGTGCCAGCAGTTTAAGGCTAGCGGTGTTGTACTACGAGCAGTACTTC
NA	TRBV24-1	TRBJ2-7	NA	CATSDFSRIGQYF	TGTGCCACCAGTGATTTCTCGCGGATTGGGCAGTACTTC
many	TRBV28	TRBJ2-7	NA	CASSFTLQDLSYEQYF	TGTGCCAGCAGTTTTACCCTACAGGATTTGTCCTACGAGCAGTACTTC
many	TRBV28	TRBJ2-7	NA	CASRIRRDEQYF	TGTGCCAGCAGAATACGGAGGGACGAGCAGTACTTC
few	TRBV6-2/TRBV6-3	TRBJ2-7	TRBD2	CASSYGGDYEQYF	TGTGCCAGCAGTTACGGGGGGGACTACGAGCAGTACTTC
few	TRBV7-2	TRBJ2-7	TRBD1	CASSLVGKGANYEQYF	TGTGCCAGCAGCTTAGTGGGGAAGGGGGCGAACTACGAGCAGTACTTC
many	TRBV20-1	TRBJ2-1	NA	CSARDLQAKSSYNEQFF	TGCAGTGCTAGAGATCTCCAGGCGAAAAGCTCCTACAATGAGCAGTTCTTC
few	TRBV4-1	TRBJ2-7	NA	CASSQRNTYEQYF	TGCGCCAGCAGCCAACGAAATACCTACGAGCAGTACTTC
NA	TRBV15	TRBJ2-7	TRBD1	CATSRRQGGAYEQYF	TGTGCCACCAGCAGAAGACAGGGGGGCGCGTACGAGCAGTACTTC
few	TRBV27	TRBJ2-2	NA	CASSLIQGGTGELFF	TGTGCCAGCAGTTTAATACAAGGCGGCACCGGGGAGCTGTTTTTT
few	TRBV11-2	TRBJ2-5	NA	CASSHWGAGETQYF	TGTGCCAGCAGCCACTGGGGGGCCGGGGAGACCCAGTACTTC
few	TRBV4-3	TRBJ2-1	NA	CASSQVYPPNRYNEQFF	TGCGCCAGCAGCCAAGTGTACCCCCCCAATCGATACAATGAGCAGTTCTTC
NA	TRBV12-3/TRBV12-4	TRBJ1-1	NA	CASSLALGVGF	TGTGCCAGCAGTTTGGCTCTGGGGGTCGGCTTT
few	TRBV25-1	TRBJ2-5	NA	CASSPLETVGETQYF	TGTGCCAGCAGCCCATTAGAGACGGTAGGGGAGACCCAGTACTTC
many	TRBV15	TRBJ2-7	TRBD1	CATSSGDSSYEQYF	TGTGCCACCAGCAGCGGGGACAGCTCCTACGAGCAGTACTTC
NA	TRBV19	TRBJ2-3	TRBD2	CASSWASGWADTQYF	TGTGCCAGTAGTTGGGCTAGCGGCTGGGCAGATACGCAGTATTTT
NA	TRBV6-1	TRBJ2-1	TRBD2	CASSKGAGGHNEQFF	TGTGCCAGCAGTAAAGGGGCGGGGGGGCACAATGAGCAGTTCTTC
many	TRBV4-1	TRBJ2-1	NA	CASSLWVGTDYNEQFF	TGCGCCAGCAGCCTGTGGGTTGGGACGGACTACAATGAGCAGTTCTTC
few	TRBV6-5	TRBJ2-5	NA	CASSYSYGVRETQYF	TGTGCCAGCAGTTACTCGTACGGGGTCCGGGAGACCCAGTACTTC
NA	TRBV20-1	TRBJ2-7	TRBD2	CSARGSGGRDYEQYF	TGCAGTGCTAGGGGAAGCGGGGGCCGGGACTACGAGCAGTACTTC
many	TRBV15	TRBJ1-1	TRBD1	CATRVPGQLHMNTEAFF	TGTGCCACCAGGGTGCCGGGACAGCTTCACATGAACACTGAAGCTTTCTTT
NA	TRBV4-1	TRBJ2-5	NA	CASSLLPPGPYQETQYF	TGCGCCAGCAGCCTTCTCCCCCCGGGACCCTACCAAGAGACCCAGTACTTC
many	TRBV4-3	TRBJ2-2	NA	CASSQDGGDTGELFF	TGCGCCAGCAGCCAAGATGGTGGGGACACCGGGGAGCTGTTTTTT
many	TRBV27	TRBJ2-7	NA	CASSLLGGSYEQYF	TGTGCCAGCAGTTTATTGGGCGGCTCCTACGAGCAGTACTTC
NA	TRBV9	TRBJ2-3	NA	CASSGHTDTQYF	TGTGCCAGCAGCGGACACACAGATACGCAGTATTTT
few	TRBV15	TRBJ1-5	NA	CATSRVSLGPQHF	TGTGCCACCAGCAGAGTTTCCCTCGGGCCCCAGCATTTT
once	TRBV24-1	TRBJ2-3	TRBD2	CATSDSLRGTSGLTDTQYF	TGTGCCACCAGTGATTCCCTGAGGGGGACTAGCGGTCTCACAGATACGCAGTATTTT
many	TRBV29-1	TRBJ2-1	NA	CSVEGVGTFNEQFF	TGCAGCGTTGAAGGGGTGGGGACATTCAATGAGCAGTTCTTC
NA	TRBV29-1	TRBJ2-3	TRBD2	CSVVAAGGPTLGTDTQYF	TGCAGCGTTGTAGCTGCGGGAGGGCCTACGCTTGGCACAGATACGCAGTATTTT
NA	TRBV15	TRBJ2-1	TRBD2	CATSRDEVAGGIYNEQFF	TGTGCCACCAGCAGAGATGAGGTAGCGGGAGGTATCTACAATGAGCAGTTCTTC
many	TRBV20-1	TRBJ2-7	TRBD2	CSARPTSGIIYEQYF	TGCAGTGCTAGGCCTACTAGCGGGATCATCTACGAGCAGTACTTC
NA	TRBV20-1	TRBJ2-2	TRBD2	CSATHPGGGAGELFF	TGCAGTGCTACCCACCCCGGGGGAGGGGCCGGGGAGCTGTTTTTT
NA	TRBV27	TRBJ2-7	NA	CASSFGGPPYEQYF	TGTGCCAGCAGTTTTGGGGGACCACCCTACGAGCAGTACTTC
medium-sized	TRBV5-5	TRBJ1-2	NA	CATSPSNYGYTF	TGTGCCACCTCCCCTTCTAACTATGGCTACACCTTC
NA	TRBV6-1	TRBJ2-5	NA	CASSEAVRGLETQYF	TGTGCCAGCAGTGAAGCGGTACGAGGTTTAGAGACCCAGTACTTC
NA	TRBV12-3/TRBV12-4	TRBJ1-2	NA	CASTLGLGFGYTF	TGTGCCAGCACACTCGGGCTAGGGTTTGGCTACACCTTC
few	TRBV27	TRBJ2-1	NA	CASSLSTWGVNEQFF	TGTGCCAGCAGTTTATCCACTTGGGGAGTCAATGAGCAGTTCTTC